Shown below are 2 T cell receptor beta chains from a single sample sequenced in a study of graft-versus-host responses after intestinal transplantation (TCRdb year 2021). The method was the immunoSEQ multiplex PCR assay. In TCRdb, the immuneACCESS table is reduced to in-frame sequences with V and J assigned. These tables do not hold every clone; where another copy was compared, an unresolved V gene accounts for under half, and the others remain unexplained. The sample records 70,000 to 95,000 clones, 85% to 95% of which are singletons. Together, the top ten hold 1.1% of the sample. This specimen's time point label, per the study, means: cells obtained before transplantation from donor or recipient. These receptors are not linked to any known antigen. Source: unstimulated CD8+ T cells sorted from spleen or lymph node cells, taken before transplant. These receptors were collected from a human donor who was the organ donor for an intestinal transplant.

The chain joins TRBV6-5 to TRBJ2-7; 8 nucleotides agree with TRBD2. Germline CDR1 is MNHEY and CDR2 is SVGAGI. The trim removed 4 bases at V and 0 bases at J, leaving 5 bases unmatched. The CDR3 has 15 amino acids. CDR3 protein: CASSFGRDGSYEQYF. The CDR3 DNA is TGTGCCAGCAGTTTCGGGAGGGACGGCTCCTACGAGCAGTACTTC.

The chain is built from TRBV27 and TRBJ2-7; TRBD2 matches 13 bases. This CDR3 has 14 amino acids. V shed 6 bases, J shed 5 bases, and the junction held 4 bases outside the gene matches. CDR1 is MNHEY and CDR2 is SMNVEV in the germline V gene (reference sequence). The CDR3 here is CASRLAGGPHEQYF. Here the CDR3 DNA reads TGTGCCAGCAGACTAGCGGGGGGGCCCCACGAGCAGTACTTC.